This record concerns one T cell receptor beta chain sequence. Germline CDR1 and CDR2: SGHTA and FQGTGA. The CDR3 has 14 amino acids. The J segment lost 9 bases and the V segment lost 6 bases, leaving 6 bases of the junction unmatched. The data are from a study of blood T cell repertoires in COVID-19. Study as a whole: Samples taken during acute and convalescent COVID-19 were collected in the United States, Italy and Spain. PBMCs, B-cell-depleted T cells, or T cells provided the cDNA or gDNA that made up the material.

Authors' analysis steps: Counts of nucleated cells, estimated from reference gene primer amplification, were obtained. TCRdb's table, derived via immunoSEQ multiplex PCR, lists solely in-frame clones and lacks some. Clonal size and the V and J genes are those of that table, whereas D and trimming came from the DNA. The data show 160,000 or so clones, over 75% seen once. Sequences were obtained from peripheral blood. The TCR comes from a man in his 70s who had recovered from COVID-19. The genes are TRBV7-3 and TRBJ2-1; 12 bases map to TRBD2. In DNA, the CDR3 is TGTGCCAGCAGACTAGCGGGAGGATCCAGTGAGCAGTTCTTC. As protein: CASRLAGGSSEQFF. The variable domain in full, with the rest retrieved from reference TRBV7-3 and TRBJ2-1, is GAGVSQTPSNKVTEKGKYVELRCDPISGHTALYWYRQSLGQGPEFLIYFQGTGAADDSGLPNDRFFAVRPEGSVSTLKIQRTERGDSAVYLCASRLAGGSSEQFFGPGTRLTVL.